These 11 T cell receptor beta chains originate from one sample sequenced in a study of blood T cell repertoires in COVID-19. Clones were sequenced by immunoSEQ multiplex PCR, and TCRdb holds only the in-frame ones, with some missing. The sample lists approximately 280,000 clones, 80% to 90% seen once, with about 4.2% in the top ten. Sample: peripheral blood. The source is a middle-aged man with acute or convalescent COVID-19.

CDR3 in amino acids: CASSEALSEAQFF. The DNA for the CDR3 is TGTGCCAGCAGTGAAGCGCTTTCGGAGGCGCAGTTCTTC. The chain joins TRBV2 to TRBJ2-1, with a tentative D call TRBD2 (5 bases). Trimming took 0 bases from V and 12 from J, leaving 12 bases between them. The CDR3 is made up of 13 amino acids. CDR1 is SNHLY and CDR2 is FYNNEI in the germline V gene.

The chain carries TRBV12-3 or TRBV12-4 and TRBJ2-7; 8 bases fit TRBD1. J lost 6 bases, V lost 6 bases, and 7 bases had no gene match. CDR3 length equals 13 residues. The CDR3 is CASSTRQGSEQYF. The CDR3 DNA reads TGTGCCAGCAGCACCCGACAGGGGTCCGAGCAGTACTTC.

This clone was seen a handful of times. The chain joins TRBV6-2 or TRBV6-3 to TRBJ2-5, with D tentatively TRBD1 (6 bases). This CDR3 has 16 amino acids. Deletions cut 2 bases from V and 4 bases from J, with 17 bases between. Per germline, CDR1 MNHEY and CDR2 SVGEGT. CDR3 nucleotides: TGTGCCAGCAGTTACCCCCGGGGCAGGGGTAGAGAGACCCAGTACTTC. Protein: CASSYPRGRGRETQYF.

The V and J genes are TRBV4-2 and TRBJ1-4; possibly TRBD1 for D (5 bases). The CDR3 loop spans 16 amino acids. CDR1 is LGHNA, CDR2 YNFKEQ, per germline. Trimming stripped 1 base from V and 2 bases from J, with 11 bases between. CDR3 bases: TGTGCCAGCAGCCAAGGATCCAGGGTGACTAATGAAAAACTGTTTTTT. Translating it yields CASSQGSRVTNEKLFF.

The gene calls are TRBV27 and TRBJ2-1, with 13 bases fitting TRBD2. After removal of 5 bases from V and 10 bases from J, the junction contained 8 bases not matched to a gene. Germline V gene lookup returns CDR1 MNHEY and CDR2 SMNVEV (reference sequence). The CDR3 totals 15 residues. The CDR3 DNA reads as TGTGCCAGCAGTCCACTAGCGGGGGGGCCTTTAGAGCAGTTCTTC. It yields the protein CASSPLAGGPLEQFF.

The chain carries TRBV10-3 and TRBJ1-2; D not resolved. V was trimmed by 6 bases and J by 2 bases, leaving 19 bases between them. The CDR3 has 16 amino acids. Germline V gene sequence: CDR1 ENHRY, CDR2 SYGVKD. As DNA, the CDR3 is TGTGCCATCAGCCCTGGACTTAAAAAAGACAACTATGGCTACACCTTC. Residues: CAISPGLKKDNYGYTF.

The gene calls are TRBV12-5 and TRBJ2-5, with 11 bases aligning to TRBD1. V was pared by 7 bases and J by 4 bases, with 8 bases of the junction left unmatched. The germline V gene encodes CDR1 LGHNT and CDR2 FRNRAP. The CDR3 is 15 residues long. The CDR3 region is CASARGTGGLETQYF. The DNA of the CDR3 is TGTGCTAGTGCCCGCGGGACAGGGGGTCTAGAGACCCAGTACTTC.

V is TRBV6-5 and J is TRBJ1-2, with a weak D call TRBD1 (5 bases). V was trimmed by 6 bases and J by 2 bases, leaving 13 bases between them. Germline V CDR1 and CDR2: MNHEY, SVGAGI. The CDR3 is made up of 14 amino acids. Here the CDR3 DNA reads TGTGCCAGCAGGCGGGGCAGCGGGAACTATGGCTACACCTTC. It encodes CASRRGSGNYGYTF.

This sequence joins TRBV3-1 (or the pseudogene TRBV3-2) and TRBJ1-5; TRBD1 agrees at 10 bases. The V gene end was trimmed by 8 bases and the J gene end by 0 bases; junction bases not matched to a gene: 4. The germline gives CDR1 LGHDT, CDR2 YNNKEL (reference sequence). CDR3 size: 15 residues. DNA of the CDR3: TGTGCCAGCGGGGACAGGGGATATAGCAATCAGCCCCAGCATTTT. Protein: CASGDRGYSNQPQHF.

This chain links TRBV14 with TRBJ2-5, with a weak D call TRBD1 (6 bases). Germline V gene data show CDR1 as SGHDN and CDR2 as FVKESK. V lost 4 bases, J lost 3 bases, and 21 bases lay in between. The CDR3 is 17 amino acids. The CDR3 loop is CASSPQETGFRKETQYF. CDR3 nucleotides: TGTGCCAGCAGCCCACAGGAGACAGGCTTTAGAAAAGAGACCCAGTACTTC. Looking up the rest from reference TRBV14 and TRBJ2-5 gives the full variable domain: EAGVTQFPSHSVIEKGQTVTLRCDPISGHDNLYWYRRVMGKEIKFLLHFVKESKQDESGMPNNRFLAERTGGTYSTLKVQPAELEDSGVYFCASSPQETGFRKETQYFGPGTRLLVL.

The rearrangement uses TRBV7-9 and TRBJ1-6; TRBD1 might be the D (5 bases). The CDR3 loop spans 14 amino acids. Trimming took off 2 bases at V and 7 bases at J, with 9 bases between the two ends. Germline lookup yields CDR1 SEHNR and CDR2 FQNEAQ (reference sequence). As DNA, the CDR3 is TGTGCCAGCAGCTTATGGCAGGGAAATTCACCCCTCCACTTT. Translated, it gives CASSLWQGNSPLHF.